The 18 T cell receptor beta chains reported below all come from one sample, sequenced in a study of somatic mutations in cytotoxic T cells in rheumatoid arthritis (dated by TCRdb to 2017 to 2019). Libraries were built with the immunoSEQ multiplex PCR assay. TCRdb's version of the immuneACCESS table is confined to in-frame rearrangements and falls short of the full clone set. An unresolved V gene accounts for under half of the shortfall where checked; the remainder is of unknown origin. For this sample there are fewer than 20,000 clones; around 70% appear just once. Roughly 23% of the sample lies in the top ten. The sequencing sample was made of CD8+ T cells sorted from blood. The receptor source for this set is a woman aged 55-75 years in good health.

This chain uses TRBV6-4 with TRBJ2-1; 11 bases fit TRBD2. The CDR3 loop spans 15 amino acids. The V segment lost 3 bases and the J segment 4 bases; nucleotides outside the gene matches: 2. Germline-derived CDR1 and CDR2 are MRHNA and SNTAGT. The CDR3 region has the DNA TGTGCCAGCAGTGATAGCGGGGGGGAGTACAATGAGCAGTTCTTC. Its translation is CASSDSGGEYNEQFF.

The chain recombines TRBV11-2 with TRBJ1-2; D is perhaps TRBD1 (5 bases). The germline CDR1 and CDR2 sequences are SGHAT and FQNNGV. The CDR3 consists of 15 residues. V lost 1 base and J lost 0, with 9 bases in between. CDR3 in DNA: TGTGCCAGCAGCTTAGGTGCGGGACCTAACTATGGCTACACCTTC. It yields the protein CASSLGAGPNYGYTF.

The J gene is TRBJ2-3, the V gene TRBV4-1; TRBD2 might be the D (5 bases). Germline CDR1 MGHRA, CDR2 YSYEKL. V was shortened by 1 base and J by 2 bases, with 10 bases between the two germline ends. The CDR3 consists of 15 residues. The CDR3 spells CASSQVGLATDTQYF. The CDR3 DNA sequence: TGCGCCAGCAGCCAAGTAGGGCTAGCCACAGATACGCAGTATTTT.

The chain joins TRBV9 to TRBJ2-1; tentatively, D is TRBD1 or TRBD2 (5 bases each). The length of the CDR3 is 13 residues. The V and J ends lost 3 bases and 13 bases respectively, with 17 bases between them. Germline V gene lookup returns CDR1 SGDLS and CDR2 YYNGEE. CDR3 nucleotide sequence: TGTGCCAGCAGCGCGGACGCACGGGACCCCCAGTTCTTC. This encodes CASSADARDPQFF.

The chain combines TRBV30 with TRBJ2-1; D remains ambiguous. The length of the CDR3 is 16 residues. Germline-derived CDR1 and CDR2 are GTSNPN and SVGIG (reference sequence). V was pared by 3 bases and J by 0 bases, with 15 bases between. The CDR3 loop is CAWRLPTFPSYNEQFF. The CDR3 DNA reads TGTGCCTGGAGGTTGCCGACCTTTCCCTCCTACAATGAGCAGTTCTTC.

The CDR3 loop is CASSELWDRGPRNTGELFF. For the CDR3, the DNA is TGTGCCAGCAGTGAACTTTGGGACAGGGGGCCGAGAAACACCGGGGAGCTGTTTTTT. The chain combines TRBV2 with TRBJ2-2; 12 bases fit TRBD1. CDR1 and CDR2 (germline): SNHLY, FYNNEI. Germline trimming cut 2 bases from V and 2 bases from J; bases unmatched to any gene: 9. This CDR3 contains 19 residues.

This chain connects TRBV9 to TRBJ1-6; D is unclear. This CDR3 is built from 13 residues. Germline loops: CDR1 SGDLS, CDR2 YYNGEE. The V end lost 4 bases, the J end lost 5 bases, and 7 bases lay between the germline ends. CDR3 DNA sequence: TGTGCCAGCAGCCCCCAAGATAATTCACCCCTCCACTTT. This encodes CASSPQDNSPLHF.

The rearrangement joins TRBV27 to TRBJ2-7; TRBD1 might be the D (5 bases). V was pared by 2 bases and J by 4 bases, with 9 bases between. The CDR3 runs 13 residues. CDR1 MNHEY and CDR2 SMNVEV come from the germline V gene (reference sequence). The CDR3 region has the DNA TGTGCCAGCAGTTTAGGGTCAGGGTACGAGCAGTACTTC. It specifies CASSLGSGYEQYF.

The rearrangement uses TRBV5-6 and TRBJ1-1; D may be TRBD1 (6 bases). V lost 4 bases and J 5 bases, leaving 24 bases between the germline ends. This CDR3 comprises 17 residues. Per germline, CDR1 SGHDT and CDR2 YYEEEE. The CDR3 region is CASSLGAGETGRTEAFF. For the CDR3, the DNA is TGTGCCAGCAGCCTTGGGGCAGGGGAAACGGGAAGGACTGAAGCTTTCTTT.

CDR3 sequence reads: CASSLSRAEVSYEQYF. CDR3 DNA: TGTGCCAGCAGTTTAAGTCGAGCGGAGGTGTCCTACGAGCAGTACTTC. This sequence joins TRBV27 and TRBJ2-7; weak D call: TRBD2 (5 bases). CDR3 length equals 16 residues. V gave up 2 bases and J gave up 1 base, with 15 bases separating them. Germline V gene sequence: CDR1 MNHEY, CDR2 SMNVEV (reference sequence).

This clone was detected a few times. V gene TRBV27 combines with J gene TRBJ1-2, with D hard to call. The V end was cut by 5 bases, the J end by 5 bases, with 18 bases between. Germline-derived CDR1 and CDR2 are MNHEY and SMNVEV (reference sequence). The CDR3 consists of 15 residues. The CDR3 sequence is CASSPSYTVEYGYTF. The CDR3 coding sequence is TGTGCCAGCAGTCCATCCTACACCGTTGAGTATGGCTACACCTTC.

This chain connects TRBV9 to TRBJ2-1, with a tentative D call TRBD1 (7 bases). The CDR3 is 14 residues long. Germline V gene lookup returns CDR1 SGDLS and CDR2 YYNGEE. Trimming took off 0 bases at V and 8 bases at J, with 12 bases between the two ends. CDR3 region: CASSVGRGPYEQFF. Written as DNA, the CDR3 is TGTGCCAGCAGCGTAGGGAGGGGGCCATATGAGCAGTTCTTC.

The chain's CDR3 is CASRPGAGNEQYF. The DNA of the CDR3 is TGTGCCAGCCGACCGGGGGCAGGGAACGAGCAGTACTTC. This chain joins TRBV6-1 and TRBJ2-7; tentatively, D is TRBD1 or TRBD2 (6 bases each). Germline V gene sequence: CDR1 MNHNS, CDR2 SASEGT. With 8 bases removed from V and 5 bases from J, the gap between germline ends came to 16 bases. The CDR3 sequence is 13 residues long.

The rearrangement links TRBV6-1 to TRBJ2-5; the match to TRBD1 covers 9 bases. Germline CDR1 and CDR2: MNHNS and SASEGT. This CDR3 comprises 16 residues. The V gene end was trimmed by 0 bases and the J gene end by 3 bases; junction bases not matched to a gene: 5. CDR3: CASSEATGGVKETQYF. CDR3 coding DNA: TGTGCCAGCAGTGAAGCAACAGGGGGCGTGAAAGAGACCCAGTACTTC.

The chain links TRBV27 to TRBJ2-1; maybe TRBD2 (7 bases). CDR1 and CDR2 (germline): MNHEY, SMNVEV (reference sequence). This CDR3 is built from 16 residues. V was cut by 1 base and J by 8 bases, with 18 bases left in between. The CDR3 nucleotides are TGTGCCAGCAGTTTATTGGGGGCGGGAGAGGAAGATGAGCAGTTCTTC. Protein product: CASSLLGAGEEDEQFF.

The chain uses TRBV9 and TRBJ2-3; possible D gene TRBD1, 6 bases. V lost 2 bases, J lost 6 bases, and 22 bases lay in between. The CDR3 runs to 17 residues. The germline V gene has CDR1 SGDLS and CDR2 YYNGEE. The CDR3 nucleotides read TGTGCCAGCAGCGTGGTCCTGGGGGCGAGTTTAGAGGATACGCAGTATTTT. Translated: CASSVVLGASLEDTQYF.

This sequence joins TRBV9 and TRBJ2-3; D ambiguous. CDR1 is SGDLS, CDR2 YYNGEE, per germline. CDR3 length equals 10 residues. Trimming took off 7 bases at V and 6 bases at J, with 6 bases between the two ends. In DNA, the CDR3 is TGTGCCAGCGGGCCGGATACGCAGTATTTT. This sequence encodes CASGPDTQYF. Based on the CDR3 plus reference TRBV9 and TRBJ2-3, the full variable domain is DSGVTQTPKHLITATGQRVTLRCSPRSGDLSVYWYQQSLDQGLQFLIQYYNGEERAKGNILERFSAQQFPDLHSELNLSSLELGDSALYFCASGPDTQYFGPGTRLTVL.

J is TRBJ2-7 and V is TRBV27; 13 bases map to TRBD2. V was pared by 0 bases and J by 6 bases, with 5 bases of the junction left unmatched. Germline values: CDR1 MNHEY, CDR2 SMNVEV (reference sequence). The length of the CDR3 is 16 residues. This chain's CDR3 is CASSLSRTSGRREQYF. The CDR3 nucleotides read TGTGCCAGCAGTTTATCTCGGACTAGCGGGAGACGCGAGCAGTACTTC.